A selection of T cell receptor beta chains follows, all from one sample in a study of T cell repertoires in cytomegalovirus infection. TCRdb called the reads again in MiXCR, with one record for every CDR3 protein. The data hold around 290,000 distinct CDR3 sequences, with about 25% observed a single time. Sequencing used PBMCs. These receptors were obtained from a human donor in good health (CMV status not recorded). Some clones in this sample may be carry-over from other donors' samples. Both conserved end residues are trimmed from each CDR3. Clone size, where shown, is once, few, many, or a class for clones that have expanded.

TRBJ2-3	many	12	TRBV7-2	ASRNFDSYDTQY
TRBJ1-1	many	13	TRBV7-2	ASSLAWTGGTEAF
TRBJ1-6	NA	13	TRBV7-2	ASSKGQGGYSPLH
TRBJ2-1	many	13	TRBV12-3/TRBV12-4	ASTPGGRTYNEQF
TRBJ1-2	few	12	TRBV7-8	ASSLGSGNYGYT
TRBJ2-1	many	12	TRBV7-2	ASSLPGPFREQF
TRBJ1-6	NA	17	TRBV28	ASRTIGQAMYDNNSPLH
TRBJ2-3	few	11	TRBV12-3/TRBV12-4	ASSSRLGDTQY
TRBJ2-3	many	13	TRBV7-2	ASSPTGIGTDTQY
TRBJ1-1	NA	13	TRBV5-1	ASSQGTGHGDLAF
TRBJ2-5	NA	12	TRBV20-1	SASGTTPGETQY
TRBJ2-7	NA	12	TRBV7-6	ASSPPQDSYEQY
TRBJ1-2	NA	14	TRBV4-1	ASSQDLAGSNYGYT
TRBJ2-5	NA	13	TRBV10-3	AISAGQGASETQY
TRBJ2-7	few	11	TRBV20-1	SARGDRGHEQY
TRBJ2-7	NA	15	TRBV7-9	ASSLGLGTGGGHEQY
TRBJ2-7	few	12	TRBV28	ASRRTGGLLEQY
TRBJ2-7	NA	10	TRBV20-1	SARRQGHEQY
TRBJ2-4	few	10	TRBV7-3	ASSRPGDIQY
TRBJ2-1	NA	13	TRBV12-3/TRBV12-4	ASTKAGGWYNEQF
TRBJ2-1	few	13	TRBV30	AWSGSGTSGSQQF
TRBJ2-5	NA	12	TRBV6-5	ASSPPGVFGTQY
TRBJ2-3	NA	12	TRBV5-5	ASSSSISTDTQY
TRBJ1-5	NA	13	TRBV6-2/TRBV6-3	ASSHGGQNNQPQH
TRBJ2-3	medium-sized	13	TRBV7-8	ASSLITGGSDTQY
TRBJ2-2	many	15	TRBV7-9	ASSLFAGVWNTGELF
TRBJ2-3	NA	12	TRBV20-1	SARGLAVFDTQY
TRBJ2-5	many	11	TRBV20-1	SAPKNYQETQY
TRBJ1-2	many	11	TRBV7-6	ASSNRDSYGYT
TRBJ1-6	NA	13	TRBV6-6	ASTEPGGQGSPLH
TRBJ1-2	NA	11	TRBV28	ASSGAGALGYT
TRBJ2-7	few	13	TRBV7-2	ASSLGGSSGNEQY
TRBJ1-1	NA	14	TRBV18	ASSPPSGGMNTEAF
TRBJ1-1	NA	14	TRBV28	ASSSNGGGGRPEAF
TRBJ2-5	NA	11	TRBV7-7	ASSGTREETQY
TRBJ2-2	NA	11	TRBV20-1	SASKGAAGELF
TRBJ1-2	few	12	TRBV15	ATSRKTELYGYT
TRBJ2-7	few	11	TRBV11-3	ASADRSSYEQY
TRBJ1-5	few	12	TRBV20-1	SARAAGSNQPQH
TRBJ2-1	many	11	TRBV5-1	ASKQGSYNEQF
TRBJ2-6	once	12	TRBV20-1	SARRASGANVLT
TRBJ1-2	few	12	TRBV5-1	ASSFSGQDYGYT
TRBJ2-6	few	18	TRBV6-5	ASSYSLSGQGYSGANVLT
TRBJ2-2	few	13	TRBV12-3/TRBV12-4	ASQVAGANTGELF
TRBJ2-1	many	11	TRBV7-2	ASSLGVQTEQF